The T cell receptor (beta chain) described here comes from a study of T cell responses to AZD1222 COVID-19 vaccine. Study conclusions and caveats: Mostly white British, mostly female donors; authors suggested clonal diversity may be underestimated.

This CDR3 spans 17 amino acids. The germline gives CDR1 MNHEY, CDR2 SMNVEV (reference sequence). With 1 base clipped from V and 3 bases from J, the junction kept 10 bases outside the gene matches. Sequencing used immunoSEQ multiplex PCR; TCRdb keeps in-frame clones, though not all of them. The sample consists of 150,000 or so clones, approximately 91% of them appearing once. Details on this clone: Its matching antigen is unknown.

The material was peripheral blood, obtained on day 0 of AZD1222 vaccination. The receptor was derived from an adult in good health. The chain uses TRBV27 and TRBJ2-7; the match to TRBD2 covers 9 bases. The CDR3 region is CASSLLVSGGPNYEQYF. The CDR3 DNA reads TGTGCCAGCAGTTTATTGGTTAGCGGGGGCCCGAACTACGAGCAGTACTTC.